This TCR beta chain stems from a study of shared clonotypes between healthy human individuals. Germline values: CDR1 SGHVS, CDR2 FQNEAQ. The CDR3 covers 16 residues. V shed 5 bases and J 9 bases; nucleotides not matched to a gene: 14. It was at deep level that the assay was run. PCR replicates from unsorted PBMC used around 320 ng DNA, and this amount was approximately 30,000 T cell genomes. Sequencing was performed with immunoSEQ multiplex PCR; in TCRdb, only in-frame clones are kept and a portion is missing. Among 450,000 to 500,000 clones, roughly 85% were seen once, and the ten largest hold approximately 12%. This clone was seen more than once but under ten times.

The chain is built from TRBV7-8 and TRBJ1-5; 9 bases map to TRBD1. The sample was PBMCs. This receptor was obtained from a woman aged 40-49 years in good health. Some clones in this sample may be carry-over from other donors' samples. The DNA for the CDR3 is TGTGCCAGCAGCGGTCCGGGACAGGGCCGTGGAGGGCCCCAGCATTTT. Amino acids: CASSGPGQGRGGPQHF.